These 16 T cell receptor beta chains came from one sample sequenced in a study of T cell responses to AZD1222 COVID-19 vaccine. TCRdb's copy holds only in-frame clones and misses some; the assay was immunoSEQ multiplex PCR. The sample consists of over 85,000 clones, around nine tenths of them appearing once. The specimen was peripheral blood, collected 28 days after the second AZD1222 dose. These receptors were taken from an adult who received the AZD1222 COVID-19 vaccine.

The J gene is TRBJ2-2, the V gene TRBV7-3; 12 nucleotides line up with TRBD2. The V gene's germline CDR1 is SGHTA and CDR2 FQGTGA. CDR3 length: 16 residues. V was pared by 9 bases and J by 6 bases, with 11 bases of the junction left unmatched. CDR3 region: CASAWTSGIPSGELFF. The CDR3, as DNA: TGTGCCAGTGCCTGGACTAGCGGGATACCGTCCGGGGAGCTGTTTTTT.

The chain joins TRBV28 to TRBJ1-1; D gene unclear. V was shortened by 6 bases and J by 2 bases, with 13 bases between the two germline ends. Germline CDR1 and CDR2: MDHEN and SYDVKM. The CDR3 totals 14 residues. The CDR3 region is CASRTHRQNTEAFF. In nucleotides, the CDR3 is TGTGCCAGCAGGACCCATCGACAAAACACTGAAGCTTTCTTT.

CDR3 nucleotides: TGTGCCATCAGGGCGGGACAGGGGTTGTACGAGCAGTACTTC. Translated, it gives CAIRAGQGLYEQYF. This chain connects TRBV10-3 to TRBJ2-7, with 10 bases that match TRBD1. The CDR3 runs to 14 residues. Germline CDR1 is ENHRY and CDR2 is SYGVKD. Trimming at V came to 6 bases and at J to 4 bases, leaving 6 bases not matched to a gene.

CDR3 loop: CASRQAANEKLFF. The DNA for the CDR3 is TGTGCCAGCAGACAAGCGGCTAATGAAAAACTGTTTTTT. The chain carries TRBV11-2 and TRBJ1-4; D uncertain. Trimming left V 6 bases short and J 3 bases short, with 8 bases between. CDR3 size: 13 residues. Looked up from germline, CDR1 is SGHAT and CDR2 is FQNNGV.

The chain employs TRBV3-1 (or the pseudogene TRBV3-2) and TRBJ2-2; D is perhaps TRBD2 (6 bases). Per the germline V gene, CDR1 is LGHDT and CDR2 is YNNKEL (reference sequence). The CDR3 contains 17 residues. Trimming shortened V by 2 bases and J by 5 bases, and 18 bases separated the two germline ends. The CDR3 reads CASSQSGDGRDTGELFF. The CDR3 region has the DNA TGTGCCAGCAGCCAATCGGGGGACGGGAGAGATACCGGGGAGCTGTTTTTT.

This chain joins TRBV4-1 and TRBJ2-7; 7 bases agree with TRBD2. Trimming removed 1 base from V and 4 bases from J; junction bases left unmatched: 13. This CDR3 spans 17 amino acids. CDR1 and CDR2 (germline): MGHRA, YSYEKL. This CDR3 reads CASSQGSGWEGLYEQYF. CDR3 nucleotide sequence: TGCGCCAGCAGCCAAGGGTCTGGCTGGGAGGGCTTGTACGAGCAGTACTTC.

The chain couples TRBV28 to TRBJ1-6; D possibly corresponds to TRBD1 (5 bases). V lost 6 bases and J lost 0, with 15 bases in between. The CDR3 is made up of 17 amino acids. Looked up from germline, CDR1 is MDHEN and CDR2 is SYDVKM. CDR3 sequence (DNA): TGTGCCAGCAGCGGGGACCCCCGGAGCTCCTATAATTCACCCCTCCACTTT. Residues: CASSGDPRSSYNSPLHF.

This clone has a count of ten or more. The chain recombines TRBV6-5 with TRBJ1-5; possibly TRBD1 for D (6 bases). V was cut by 6 bases and J by 7 bases, with 13 bases left in between. This CDR3 contains 13 residues. Germline values: CDR1 MNHEY, CDR2 SVGAGI. CDR3 region: CASSQGKGQPQHF. CDR3 bases: TGTGCCAGCAGCCAGGGGAAGGGGCAGCCCCAGCATTTT.

The chain carries TRBV19 and TRBJ1-1, with D tentatively TRBD1 (5 bases). Trimming left V 5 bases short and J 4 bases short, with 14 bases between. CDR3 size: 14 residues. Germline values: CDR1 LNHDA, CDR2 SQIVND (reference sequence). The CDR3 spells CASSHKGPPTEAFF. In DNA, the CDR3 is TGTGCCAGTAGTCATAAGGGACCTCCCACTGAAGCTTTCTTT.

The CDR3 sequence: CASSLHDTRSYNEQFF. As DNA, the CDR3 is TGTGCCAGCAGCTTACATGACACCCGCTCCTACAATGAGCAGTTCTTC. This sequence joins TRBV7-7 and TRBJ2-1; no reliable D call. Germline V gene sequence: CDR1 SSHAT, CDR2 FNYEAQ (reference sequence). V was cut by 2 bases and J by 0 bases, with 11 bases left in between. The CDR3 contains 16 residues.

The chain links TRBV5-6 to TRBJ1-1; D remains ambiguous. Trimming took 1 base from V and 2 from J, leaving 0 bases between them. The CDR3 sequence is 11 residues long. Germline V gene lookup returns CDR1 SGHDT and CDR2 YYEEEE. The CDR3 nucleotides are TGTGCCAGCAGCTTGAACACTGAAGCTTTCTTT. Its translation: CASSLNTEAFF.

In this sample, this clone turned up once. V gene TRBV28 combines with J gene TRBJ1-2, with TRBD1 matching over 12 bases. There are 16 residues in the CDR3. V gave up 4 bases and J gave up 3 bases; unmatched junction bases: 6. Germline loops: CDR1 MDHEN, CDR2 SYDVKM. DNA for the CDR3: TGTGCCAGCAGTTCCGGGACAGGGGGCTCTGACTATGGCTACACCTTC. This encodes CASSSGTGGSDYGYTF.

The CDR3 nucleotides read TGTGCCAGCAGTTCTCTCGGTGGGCAAGAGACCCAGTACTTC. Its protein is CASSSLGGQETQYF. V is TRBV6-5 and J is TRBJ2-5; D is uncertain. Germline V gene lookup returns CDR1 MNHEY and CDR2 SVGAGI. V was shortened by 4 bases and J by 2 bases, with 11 bases between the two germline ends. CDR3 size: 14 residues.

The J gene is TRBJ2-5, the V gene TRBV19; 7 bases agree with TRBD2. CDR1 is LNHDA, CDR2 SQIVND, per germline (reference sequence). Trimming cost V 5 bases and J 2 bases; bases outside gene matches: 11. This CDR3 has 16 residues. Written as DNA, the CDR3 is TGTGCCAGTAGTGATTGGGCGGGAGCGTTTCAAGAGACCCAGTACTTC. Amino acids: CASSDWAGAFQETQYF.

The V and J genes are TRBV5-4 and TRBJ1-6, with 8 bases identical to TRBD1. The CDR3 sequence is 16 residues long. The germline V gene encodes CDR1 SGHNT and CDR2 YYREEE (reference sequence). The V and J ends lost 0 bases and 8 bases, in that order; junction bases with no gene match: 7. The CDR3 region is CASSLDPGGGYSPLHF. The DNA of the CDR3 is TGTGCCAGCAGCTTGGATCCAGGGGGCGGATATTCACCCCTCCACTTT.

The chain recombines TRBV6-5 with TRBJ2-4; 11 nucleotides align to TRBD2. The CDR3 spans 14 residues. With V trimmed by 4 bases and J by 8 bases, 4 bases remained unmatched. CDR1 and CDR2 (germline): MNHEY, SVGAGI. The chain's CDR3 is CASSWGTSGDIQYF. CDR3 coding DNA: TGTGCCAGCAGTTGGGGGACTAGCGGTGACATTCAGTACTTC.